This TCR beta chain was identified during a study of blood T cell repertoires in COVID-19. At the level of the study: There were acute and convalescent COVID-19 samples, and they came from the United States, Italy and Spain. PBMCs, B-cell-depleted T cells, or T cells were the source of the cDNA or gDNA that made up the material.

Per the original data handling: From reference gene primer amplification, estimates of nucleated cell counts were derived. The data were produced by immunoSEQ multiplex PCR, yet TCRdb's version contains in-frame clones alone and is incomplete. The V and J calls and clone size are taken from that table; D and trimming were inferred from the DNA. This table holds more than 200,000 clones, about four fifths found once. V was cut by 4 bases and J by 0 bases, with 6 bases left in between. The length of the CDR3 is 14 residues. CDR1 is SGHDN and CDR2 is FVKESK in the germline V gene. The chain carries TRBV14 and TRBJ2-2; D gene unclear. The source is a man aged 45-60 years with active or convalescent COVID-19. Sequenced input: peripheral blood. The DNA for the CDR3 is TGTGCCAGCAGCCTCAACACGAACACCGGGGAGCTGTTTTTT. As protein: CASSLNTNTGELFF.